These 8 T cell receptor beta chains were all obtained from the same sample, sequenced in a study of Graves' ophthalmopathy and Graves' hyperthyroidism. RNA transcripts were the template, and TCR beta CDR3 regions were amplified from them. A first-round RT-PCR used HTBI primers, followed by a second-round multiplex PCR. TCRdb fed the multiplex PCR reads into MiXCR, producing one record per CDR3 protein. The sample has about 240,000 distinct CDR3 sequences; about 46% are singletons. Sequenced material: peripheral blood. The source of these receptors is an adult man with Graves' ophthalmopathy.

V and J are TRBV7-2 and TRBJ2-5, with D possibly being TRBD1 or TRBD2 (6 bases each). CDR1 and CDR2 from the germline V gene are SGHTA and FQGNSA. The CDR3 consists of 15 residues. Trimming pared 3 bases from V and 4 bases from J, leaving 15 bases between. The CDR3 DNA follows: TGTGCCAGCAGCTTGGCCGGGGGCCTAGGAGAGACCCAGTACTTC. Translated: CASSLAGGLGETQYF.

This clonotype was picked up a small number of times. The rearrangement joins TRBV4-1 to TRBJ2-7; 8 bases match TRBD1. Germline values: CDR1 MGHRA, CDR2 YSYEKL. The CDR3 has 16 amino acids. Trimming cost V 6 bases and J 3 bases; bases outside gene matches: 13. The CDR3 DNA reads TGCGCCAGCAGACTCGAACAGGGGGGATCTCACTACGAGCAGTACTTC. As protein: CASRLEQGGSHYEQYF.

The chain links TRBV2 to TRBJ2-7, with 11 positions matching TRBD2. The CDR3 spans 16 residues. The V and J ends lost 5 bases and 2 bases, in that order; junction bases with no gene match: 8. Germline V gene sequence: CDR1 SNHLY, CDR2 FYNNEI. CDR3 loop: CASSYSGSGGAYEQYF. The CDR3 region has the DNA TGTGCCAGCAGTTACTCGGGTAGCGGGGGGGCCTACGAGCAGTACTTC.

The chain is built from TRBV3-1 and TRBJ2-5, with a possible D match to TRBD1 (6 bases). Between the trimmed V and J ends, which lost 0 bases and 2 bases, there was a span of 10 bases. CDR1 and CDR2 from the germline V gene are LGHDT and YNNKEL (reference sequence). This CDR3 has 15 amino acids. CDR3 coding DNA: TGTGCCAGCAGCCAAGAATGGGACACACAAGAGACCCAGTACTTC. Its translation is CASSQEWDTQETQYF.

This clonotype was picked up a small number of times. V usage is TRBV4-2 and J usage is TRBJ1-2; no reliable D call. CDR1 LGHNA and CDR2 YNFKEQ come from the germline V gene. Trimming stripped 3 bases from V and 8 bases from J, with 10 bases between. The CDR3 contains 12 residues. The CDR3 DNA sequence: TGTGCCAGCAGCCACCCGGGCGGCGGCTACACCTTC. Protein product: CASSHPGGGYTF.

On this clonotype itself: A junction end diverges from the germline sequence, so it may reflect a read error. V and J are TRBV11-2 and TRBJ1-2; 7 bases agree with TRBD1. Germline assignment: CDR1 SGHAT and CDR2 FQNNGV. CDR3 length equals 15 residues. The CDR3 region has the DNA TGCGCCAGCAGCGTTAACCCAGGGGGGGACTATGGCTACACCTTC. Protein: CASSVNPGGDYGYTF.

The chain combines TRBV7-3 with TRBJ1-1; TRBD1 agrees at 8 bases. CDR1 is SGHTA and CDR2 is FQGTGA in the germline V gene. J gave up 2 bases and V 5 bases, and 4 bases lay outside the gene matches. CDR3 size: 14 residues. The CDR3 nucleotides are TGTGCCAGCAGCCGTGGACAGGGTAACACTGAAGCTTTCTTT. This encodes CASSRGQGNTEAFF.

Only a few counts were recorded for this clonotype. The chain couples TRBV7-3 to TRBJ2-2; D tentatively fits TRBD1 or TRBD2 (6 bases each). The V gene lost 4 bases and the J gene lost 7 bases, with 13 bases spanning the gap. This CDR3 comprises 14 residues. Germline V lookup: CDR1 SGHTA, CDR2 FQGTGA. CDR3 nucleotides: TGTGCCAGCAGCTCACGGGGGACAAACGGGGAGCTGTTTTTT. This encodes CASSSRGTNGELFF.